The T cell receptor beta chain under discussion was sequenced for a study of CD8+ T cells in alopecia areata. V lost 3 bases to trimming and J lost 5 bases; unmatched junction nucleotides: 4. Germline CDR1 is SQVTM and CDR2 is ANQGSEA. The CDR3 length is 14 residues. Sequencing templates came from extracted RNA that was reverse transcribed into cDNA. Repertoires were generated with immunoSEQ multiplex PCR, while TCRdb's copy carries only in-frame clones and drops some. Among 120,000 or so clones listed, approximately 53% were seen once. The genes are TRBV29-1 and TRBJ2-1; the match to TRBD2 covers 10 bases. Specimen: CD4+ T cells sorted from blood, collected at week 0. This TCR was recovered from a human donor with alopecia areata. The CDR3 is CSVDTSGVDNEQFF. The CDR3 bases are TGCAGCGTTGATACTAGCGGGGTGGACAATGAGCAGTTCTTC.